This is a list of T cell receptor beta chains from one sample in a study of T cells in Graves' hyperthyroidism and ophthalmopathy. One entry per CDR3 protein results from TCRdb running MiXCR on the multiplex PCR reads. The sample lists 600,000 or so distinct CDR3 sequences, roughly 14% occurring once. Sample: blood. The receptors were sampled from a woman between 50 and 59 years old with Graves' ophthalmopathy. Both conserved end residues are part of each CDR3. D genes are given only for firm matches. Size is stated for part of the rows, as once, few or many counts, or as a class when the clone is expanded.

d_gene,j_gene,v_gene,abundance,CDR3nt,CDR3aa
-,TRBJ2-1,TRBV24-1,few,TGTGCCACCAGTGATGACCGGGACAACTCCTACAATGAGCAGTTCTTC,CATSDDRDNSYNEQFF
TRBD2,TRBJ2-3,TRBV7-6,many,TGTGCCAGCAGCTTAGGGACTAGCGGGAAAGATACGCAGTATTTT,CASSLGTSGKDTQYF
-,TRBJ1-2,TRBV20-1,many,TGCAGTGCTAGACCCGGGGGCCCTGGGACGGACTATGGCTACACCTTC,CSARPGGPGTDYGYTF
-,TRBJ2-7,TRBV2,many,TGTGCCAGCAAAAAACAGGGGGGGGAAGACGAGCAGTACTTC,CASKKQGGEDEQYF
TRBD2,TRBJ2-1,TRBV6-1,-,TGTGCCAGTACTATCGGACTAGTTTCGGCCGAGCAGTTCTTC,CASTIGLVSAEQFF
-,TRBJ2-3,TRBV6-1,many,TGTGCCAGCAGTGAACGAAATAGCGAGGCAGATACGCAGTATTTT,CASSERNSEADTQYF
-,TRBJ2-7,TRBV7-2,many,TGTGCCAGCAGCTTGTCGCGGATCACCTACGAGCAGTACTTC,CASSLSRITYEQYF
TRBD1,TRBJ2-2,TRBV12-3/TRBV12-4,-,TGTGCCAGCAGGGATACCGGGACAGGGGGTAACACCGGGGAGCTGTTTTTT,CASRDTGTGGNTGELFF
-,TRBJ2-7,TRBV7-9,-,TGTGCCAGCAGCTTAGCGCAGGGTATAAGGTACGAGCAGTACTTC,CASSLAQGIRYEQYF
-,TRBJ1-5,TRBV12-3/TRBV12-4,many,TGTGCCAGCAGTTTACGAGCAGGGTTGAGCAATCAGCCCCAGCATTTT,CASSLRAGLSNQPQHF
-,TRBJ1-2,TRBV2,many,TGTGCCAGCAGTGAATCCCGGGGAACGGATGGCTACACCTTC,CASSESRGTDGYTF
TRBD2,TRBJ2-1,TRBV3-1,many,TGTGCCAGCAGCCAAGATAGTAGCGGGAGTTGGGATGAGCAGTTCTTC,CASSQDSSGSWDEQFF
TRBD2,TRBJ2-7,TRBV11-2,many,TGTGCCATCGAGGGGACTAGCGGTTACGAGCAGTACTTC,CAIEGTSGYEQYF
TRBD2,TRBJ2-1,TRBV24-1,many,TGTGCCACCAGTGACCCCGGACTAGCCTACAATGAGCAGTTCTTC,CATSDPGLAYNEQFF
-,TRBJ2-7,TRBV6-1,few,TGTGCCAGCAGTGAACTGGGGGCCTCCTACGAGCAGTACTTC,CASSELGASYEQYF